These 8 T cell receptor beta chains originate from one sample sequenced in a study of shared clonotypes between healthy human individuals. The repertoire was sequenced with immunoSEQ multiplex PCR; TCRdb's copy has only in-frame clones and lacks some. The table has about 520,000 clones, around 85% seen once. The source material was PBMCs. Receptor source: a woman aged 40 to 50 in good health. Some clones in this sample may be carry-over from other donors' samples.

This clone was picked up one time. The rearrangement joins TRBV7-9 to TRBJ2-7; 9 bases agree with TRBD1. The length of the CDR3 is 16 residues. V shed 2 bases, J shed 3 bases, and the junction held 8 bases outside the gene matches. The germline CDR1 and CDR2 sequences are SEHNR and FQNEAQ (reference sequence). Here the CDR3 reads CASSLTIGTGHYEQYF. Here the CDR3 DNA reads TGTGCCAGCAGCTTAACCATCGGGACAGGGCACTACGAGCAGTACTTC.

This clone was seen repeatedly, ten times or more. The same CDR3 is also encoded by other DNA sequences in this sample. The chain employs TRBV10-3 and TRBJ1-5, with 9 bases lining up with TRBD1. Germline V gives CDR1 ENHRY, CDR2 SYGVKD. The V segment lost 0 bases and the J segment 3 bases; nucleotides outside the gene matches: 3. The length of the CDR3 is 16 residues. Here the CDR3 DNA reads TGTGCCATCAGTGAGTCAGGGGACAGGGTCAATCAGCCCCAGCATTTT. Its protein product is CAISESGDRVNQPQHF.

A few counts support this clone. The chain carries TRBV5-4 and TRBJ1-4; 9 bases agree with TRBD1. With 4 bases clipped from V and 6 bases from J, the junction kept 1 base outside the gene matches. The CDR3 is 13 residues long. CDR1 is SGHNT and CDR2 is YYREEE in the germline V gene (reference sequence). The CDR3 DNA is TGTGCCAGCAGCCGGGACAGGGATGAAAAACTGTTTTTT. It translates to CASSRDRDEKLFF.

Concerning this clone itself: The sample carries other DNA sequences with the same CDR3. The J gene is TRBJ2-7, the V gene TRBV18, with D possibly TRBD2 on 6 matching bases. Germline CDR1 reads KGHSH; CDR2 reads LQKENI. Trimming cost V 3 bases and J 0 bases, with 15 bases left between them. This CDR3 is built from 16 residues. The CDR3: CASSPPGLAFSYEQYF. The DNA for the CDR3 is TGTGCCAGCTCACCTCCCGGGCTAGCGTTCTCCTACGAGCAGTACTTC.

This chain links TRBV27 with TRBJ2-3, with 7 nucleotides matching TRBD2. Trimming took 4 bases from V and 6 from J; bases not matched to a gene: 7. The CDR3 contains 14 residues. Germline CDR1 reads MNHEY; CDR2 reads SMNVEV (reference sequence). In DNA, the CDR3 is TGTGCCAGCAGTTCCAGAATACTAGCGGATACGCAGTATTTT. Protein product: CASSSRILADTQYF.

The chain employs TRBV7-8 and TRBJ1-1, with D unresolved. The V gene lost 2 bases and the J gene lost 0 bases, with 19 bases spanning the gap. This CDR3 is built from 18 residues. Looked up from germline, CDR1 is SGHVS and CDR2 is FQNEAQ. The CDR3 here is CASSLTMRRRTVNTEAFF. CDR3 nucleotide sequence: TGTGCCAGCAGCTTAACGATGAGACGGCGTACTGTGAACACTGAAGCTTTCTTT.

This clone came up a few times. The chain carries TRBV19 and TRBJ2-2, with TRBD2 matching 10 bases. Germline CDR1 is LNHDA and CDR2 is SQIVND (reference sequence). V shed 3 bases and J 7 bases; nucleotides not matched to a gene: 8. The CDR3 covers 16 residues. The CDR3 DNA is TGTGCCAGTAGTATGGGGCTAGCGGGAGCCGGCGGGGAGCTGTTTTTT. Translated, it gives CASSMGLAGAGGELFF.

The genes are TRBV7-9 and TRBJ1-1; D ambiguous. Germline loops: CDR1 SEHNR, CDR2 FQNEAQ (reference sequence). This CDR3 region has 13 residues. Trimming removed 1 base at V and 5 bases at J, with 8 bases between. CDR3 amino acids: CASSLGSGTEAFF. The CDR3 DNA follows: TGTGCCAGCAGCTTAGGTTCCGGGACTGAAGCTTTCTTT.